These 32 T cell receptor beta chains were sequenced from one sample in a study of vaccination and CD4 T cells after COVID-19. Their antigens remain unidentified. Documented treatment: approximately nine-day PBMC culture with coronavirus spike peptide pools or control peptides (ViraFEST assay). CD4+ T lymphocytes from the unexposed donor were collected before the COVID-19 pandemic (2011-2018). Cultured CD4+ T-cell DNA underwent Oncomine TCR Beta short-read sequencing. Someone extracted genomic DNA from cultured CD4+ T cells. TCRdb reanalysed the PCR reads using MiXCR and keeps one entry per CDR3 protein. Of approximately 11,000 distinct CDR3 sequences listed, around 28% are singletons. Specimen: CD4+ T cells from blood, cultured in vitro. All receptors come from a human donor in good health.

The chain joins TRBV7-2 to TRBJ2-7, with TRBD1 matching over 8 bases. V gave up 1 base and J gave up 3 bases; unmatched junction bases: 8. Germline V gene sequence: CDR1 SGHTA, CDR2 FQGNSA. The CDR3 contains 16 residues. This CDR3 is CASSLGPGTGNYEQYF. The CDR3, as DNA: TGTGCCAGCAGCTTAGGCCCAGGGACAGGAAACTACGAGCAGTACTTC.

J is TRBJ1-2 and V is TRBV11-2, with D perhaps matching TRBD1 (5 bases). The V and J ends lost 1 base and 5 bases respectively, with 11 bases between them. This CDR3 spans 14 amino acids. Germline V gene data show CDR1 as SGHAT and CDR2 as FQNNGV. As DNA, the CDR3 is TGTGCCAGCAGCTTAGTTGAGGGGCTTTATGGCTACACCTTC. Protein sequence: CASSLVEGLYGYTF.

In its sample, this clonotype was seen a few times. The chain carries TRBV20-1 and TRBJ1-6; D is uncertain. The germline V gene encodes CDR1 DFQATT and CDR2 SNEGSKA (reference sequence). The CDR3 contains 16 residues. Trimming cost V 0 bases and J 1 base, with 10 bases left between them. The chain's CDR3 is CSAREAGFSYNSPLHF. In nucleotides, the CDR3 is TGCAGTGCTAGAGAGGCGGGGTTTTCCTATAATTCACCCCTCCACTTT.

The table lists this clonotype with a few counts. This sequence joins TRBV6-5 and TRBJ2-7; D gene unclear. From germline, CDR1 is MNHEY and CDR2 SVGAGI. With 0 bases removed from V and 0 bases from J, the gap between germline ends came to 9 bases. The length of the CDR3 is 15 residues. The CDR3: CASSYSRISSYEQYF. In nucleotides, the CDR3 is TGTGCCAGCAGTTACTCGAGGATCAGCTCCTACGAGCAGTACTTC.

This clonotype is large in the sample. This rearrangement joins TRBV7-6 to TRBJ2-3; D assignment may be TRBD1 or TRBD2 (6 bases each). Germline V gene sequence: CDR1 SGHVS, CDR2 FNYEAQ. There are 14 residues in the CDR3. The V end was cut by 6 bases, the J end by 1 base, with 11 bases between. In DNA, the CDR3 is TGTGCCAGCAGAGGGGGGTTCGGCACAGATACGCAGTATTTT. Translated: CASRGGFGTDTQYF. Looking up the rest from reference TRBV7-6 and TRBJ2-3 gives the full variable domain: GAGVSQSPRYKVTKRGQDVALRCDPISGHVSLYWYRQALGQGPEFLTYFNYEAQQDKSGLPNDRFSAERPEGSISTLTIQRTEQRDSAMYRCASRGGFGTDTQYFGPGTRLTVL.

V is TRBV6-1 and J is TRBJ2-1, with 8 bases aligning to TRBD2. CDR3 size: 13 residues. V lost 2 bases and J lost 9; bases outside the gene matches: 3. Per germline, CDR1 MNHNS and CDR2 SASEGT. The CDR3 region is CASSERTSGEQFF. DNA for the CDR3: TGTGCCAGCAGTGAAAGAACTAGCGGTGAGCAGTTCTTC.

In this sample, this clonotype turned up a few times. J is TRBJ1-1 and V is TRBV12-3 or TRBV12-4, with D perhaps matching TRBD1 (5 bases). This CDR3 is 13 amino acids long. The V end lost 5 bases, the J end lost 4 bases, and 11 bases lay between the germline ends. CDR3 protein: CASSPPGGTEAFF. CDR3 sequence (DNA): TGTGCCAGCAGTCCCCCGGGGGGCACTGAAGCTTTCTTT.

This clonotype was recorded a few times. The chain carries TRBV7-9 and TRBJ2-1, with 11 bases aligning to TRBD2. The CDR3 consists of 12 residues. Germline lookup yields CDR1 SEHNR and CDR2 FQNEAQ (reference sequence). CDR3 sequence (DNA): TGTGCAGGACTAGCGGGTTGGGATGAGCAGTTCTTC. It is translated as CAGLAGWDEQFF.

This clonotype qualifies as medium-sized. The chain uses TRBV24-1 and TRBJ1-5, with D possibly matching TRBD1 (5 bases). V was pared by 4 bases and J by 4 bases, with 7 bases between. There are 13 residues in the CDR3. The germline V gene encodes CDR1 KGHDR and CDR2 SFDVKD. DNA of the CDR3: TGTGCCACCAGTGACCCAGGGAATCAGCCCCAGCATTTT. Amino acids: CATSDPGNQPQHF.

This clonotype was observed a few times. V gene TRBV6-2 or TRBV6-3 combines with J gene TRBJ2-7, with 10 bases fitting TRBD2. The CDR3 totals 14 residues. J was trimmed by 2 bases and V by 2 bases; bases with no gene match: 0. CDR1 and CDR2 from the germline V gene are MNHEY and SVGEGT. The CDR3 bases are TGTGCCAGCAGTTACGGGACTAGCGCCTACGAGCAGTACTTC. It encodes CASSYGTSAYEQYF.

This clonotype appeared a few times. The chain carries TRBV7-2 and TRBJ2-2; D is ambiguous. Trimming shortened V by 10 bases and J by 0 bases, and 9 bases separated the two germline ends. The V gene's germline CDR1 is SGHTA and CDR2 FQGNSA. This CDR3 has 13 residues. The DNA for the CDR3 is TGTGCCACCCTACCTCCGAACACCGGGGAGCTGTTTTTT. This encodes CATLPPNTGELFF.

This clonotype appeared a few times. The chain has TRBV7-9 and TRBJ2-7; the match to TRBD1 covers 11 bases. V lost 3 bases, J lost 7 bases, and 5 bases stayed unmatched. The CDR3 consists of 14 residues. Per the germline V gene, CDR1 is SEHNR and CDR2 is FQNEAQ (reference sequence). The CDR3 protein is CASSFGTGGREQYF. The CDR3, as DNA: TGTGCCAGCAGCTTTGGGACAGGGGGGAGGGAGCAGTACTTC. Full variable domain (outside the CDR3, taken from reference TRBV7-9 and TRBJ2-7): DTGVSQNPRHKITKRGQNVTFRCDPISEHNRLYWYRQTLGQGPEFLTYFQNEAQLEKSRLLSDRFSAERPKGSFSTLEIQRTEQGDSAMYLCASSFGTGGREQYFGPGTRLTVT.

The chain's CDR3 is CASRILAGMSTDTQYF. In DNA form, the CDR3 reads TGTGCCAGCAGGATATTAGCGGGGATGAGCACAGATACGCAGTATTTT. V is TRBV2 and J is TRBJ2-3, with 8 bases fitting TRBD2. V gave up 6 bases and J gave up 0 bases; unmatched junction bases: 8. Germline V gene data show CDR1 as SNHLY and CDR2 as FYNNEI. This CDR3 spans 16 amino acids. Complete variable domain (other parts from reference TRBV2 and TRBJ2-3): EPEVTQTPSHQVTQMGQEVILRCVPISNHLYFYWYRQILGQKVEFLVSFYNNEISEKSEIFDDQFSVERPDGSNFTLKIRSTKLEDSAMYFCASRILAGMSTDTQYFGPGTRLTVL.

This clonotype was counted only a few times. The V gene is TRBV25-1, the J gene TRBJ2-5; the D gene could be TRBD1 or TRBD2 (5 bases each). Trimming cost V 3 bases and J 9 bases, with 14 bases left between them. CDR3 size: 13 residues. From germline, CDR1 is MGHDK and CDR2 SYGVNS. The chain's CDR3 is CASSDWGPEAQYF. As DNA, the CDR3 is TGTGCCAGCAGTGACTGGGGCCCGGAGGCCCAGTACTTC.

The CDR3 DNA sequence: TGTGCCAGCAGCCCAAGGGCGGGAGGTCGAAATGAGCAGTTCTTC. This encodes CASSPRAGGRNEQFF. The V call is TRBV11-2, the J call TRBJ2-1; 8 bases map to TRBD2. Per germline, CDR1 SGHAT and CDR2 FQNNGV. The CDR3 covers 15 residues. The V and J ends lost 5 bases and 7 bases, in that order; junction bases with no gene match: 10.

J is TRBJ2-4 and V is TRBV6-1; D gene ambiguous. Germline assignment: CDR1 MNHNS and CDR2 SASEGT. Deletions cut 5 bases from V and 3 bases from J, with 20 bases between. The CDR3 contains 17 residues. The CDR3 region is CASSTPSDSGIKNIQYF. In nucleotides, the CDR3 is TGTGCCAGCAGTACCCCAAGCGACTCGGGTATCAAAAACATTCAGTACTTC.

The chain employs TRBV28 and TRBJ1-5, with TRBD1 matching over 10 bases. The CDR3 spans 14 residues. The V gene's germline CDR1 is MDHEN and CDR2 SYDVKM. Trimming cost V 5 bases and J 7 bases; bases outside gene matches: 5. Here the CDR3 reads CASSPLDRGQPQHF. CDR3 nucleotide sequence: TGTGCCAGCAGTCCCTTGGACAGGGGGCAGCCCCAGCATTTT. Filled out from reference TRBV28 and TRBJ1-5, the complete variable domain reads DVKVTQSSRYLVKRTGEKVFLECVQDMDHENMFWYRQDPGLGLRLIYFSYDVKMKEKGDIPEGYSVSREKKERFSLILESASTNQTSMYLCASSPLDRGQPQHFGDGTRLSIL.

The rearrangement joins TRBV9 to TRBJ1-6; 9 bases match TRBD1. The germline gives CDR1 SGDLS, CDR2 YYNGEE. The CDR3 runs 15 residues. V was pared by 3 bases and J by 5 bases, with 3 bases of the junction left unmatched. CDR3 nucleotides: TGTGCCAGCAGCGCGGGGACAGGGAATAATTCACCCCTCCACTTT. Its protein product is CASSAGTGNNSPLHF. Based on the CDR3 plus reference TRBV9 and TRBJ1-6, the full variable domain is DSGVTQTPKHLITATGQRVTLRCSPRSGDLSVYWYQQSLDQGLQFLIQYYNGEERAKGNILERFSAQQFPDLHSELNLSSLELGDSALYFCASSAGTGNNSPLHFGNGTRLTVT.

This clonotype was seen more than once but under ten times. V gene TRBV11-3 combines with J gene TRBJ2-7; D is unclear. Trimming took off 4 bases at V and 5 bases at J, with 6 bases between the two ends. CDR3 length: 11 residues. Germline V gene sequence: CDR1 SGHNT, CDR2 YENEEA. CDR3 loop: CASSSADEQYF. In nucleotides, the CDR3 is TGTGCCAGCAGCTCCGCGGACGAGCAGTACTTC.

By sample fraction, this clonotype is medium-sized. The rearrangement links TRBV27 to TRBJ1-5; D unclear. Germline loops: CDR1 MNHEY, CDR2 SMNVEV (reference sequence). V lost 5 bases and J 3 bases, leaving 11 bases between the germline ends. CDR3 length: 14 amino acids. For the CDR3, the DNA is TGTGCCAGCAGTCCTCCGGGTTTCAATCAGCCCCAGCATTTT. It codes for CASSPPGFNQPQHF.

The chain joins TRBV5-4 to TRBJ1-1; possibly TRBD1 for D (5 bases). Germline V gene data show CDR1 as SGHNT and CDR2 as YYREEE (reference sequence). The CDR3 contains 14 residues. Trimming left V 4 bases short and J 1 base short, with 11 bases between. DNA for the CDR3: TGTGCCAGCAGCGACCTGACAGAGAACACTGAAGCTTTCTTT. This codes for CASSDLTENTEAFF.

This clonotype turned up a few times. V is TRBV6-1 and J is TRBJ2-5, with 11 bases identical to TRBD2. Trimming cost V 6 bases and J 5 bases; bases outside gene matches: 8. The CDR3 consists of 15 residues. CDR1 is MNHNS, CDR2 SASEGT, per germline. CDR3 nucleotides: TGTGCCAGCAGCGGCCTAGCGGGAGGTAGGGAGACCCAGTACTTC. Protein sequence: CASSGLAGGRETQYF.

The chain has TRBV20-1 and TRBJ2-3; 12 bases match TRBD2. The CDR3 length is 14 residues. The V and J ends lost 5 bases and 6 bases, in that order; junction bases with no gene match: 6. Germline CDR1 and CDR2: DFQATT and SNEGSKA (reference sequence). This CDR3 is CSAQLAGGRDTQYF. CDR3 coding DNA: TGCAGTGCTCAACTAGCGGGAGGTCGGGATACGCAGTATTTT.

The chain has TRBV29-1 and TRBJ1-2; TRBD1 aligns across 7 bases. The CDR3 has 13 amino acids. After removal of 5 bases from V and 0 bases from J, the junction contained 3 bases not matched to a gene. CDR1 is SQVTM and CDR2 is ANQGSEA in the germline V gene. The CDR3 bases are TGCAGCGTTTGGACAGGAACTAACTATGGCTACACCTTC. It translates to CSVWTGTNYGYTF.

The chain couples TRBV20-1 to TRBJ1-1; D gene uncertain. Germline V gives CDR1 DFQATT, CDR2 SNEGSKA (reference sequence). Trimming removed 0 bases at V and 0 bases at J, with 5 bases between. This CDR3 region has 13 residues. This CDR3 reads CSARDPLNTEAFF. The CDR3 DNA follows: TGCAGTGCTAGAGATCCATTGAACACTGAAGCTTTCTTT.

The rearrangement links TRBV5-8 to TRBJ2-2; TRBD1 matches 9 bases. Germline lookup yields CDR1 SGHTS and CDR2 YDEGEE. CDR3 length equals 15 residues. J was trimmed by 5 bases and V by 4 bases; bases with no gene match: 6. CDR3 protein: CASSRGQGWTGELFF. CDR3 DNA: TGTGCCAGCAGCAGGGGACAGGGTTGGACCGGGGAGCTGTTTTTT. The variable domain in full, completed from reference TRBV5-8 and TRBJ2-2, reads EAGVTQSPTHLIKTRGQQATLRCSPISGHTSVYWYQQALGLGLQFLLWYDEGEERNRGNFPPRFSGRQFPNYSSELNVNALELEDSALYLCASSRGQGWTGELFFGEGSRLTVL.

The chain is built from TRBV7-8 and TRBJ1-1, with a weak D call TRBD1 (6 bases). Deletions cut 7 bases from V and 1 base from J, with 13 bases between. The V gene's germline CDR1 is SGHVS and CDR2 FQNEAQ. The CDR3 runs to 14 residues. CDR3 region: CASTPGAKNTEAFF. As DNA, the CDR3 is TGTGCCAGCACCCCGGGGGCGAAGAACACTGAAGCTTTCTTT.

The chain links TRBV4-1 to TRBJ1-2, with D maybe TRBD1 (5 bases). Germline V lookup: CDR1 MGHRA, CDR2 YSYEKL. This CDR3 contains 16 residues. V lost 0 bases, J lost 5 bases, and 16 bases lay in between. The CDR3 DNA sequence: TGCGCCAGCAGCCAAGAAATCCTGGCAGCAGGGTATGGCTACACCTTC. This gives the protein CASSQEILAAGYGYTF.

This clonotype has just a few counts. This chain links TRBV6-1 with TRBJ2-2, with D tentatively TRBD1 (5 bases). CDR3 length: 13 amino acids. Germline V gives CDR1 MNHNS, CDR2 SASEGT. V lost 8 bases and J lost 6, with 13 bases in between. The CDR3 nucleotides read TGTGCCAGCGGACAAGTATTGGCCGGGGAGCTGTTTTTT. Encoded protein: CASGQVLAGELFF.

The V gene is TRBV5-1, the J gene TRBJ1-1, with 7 bases aligning to TRBD1. Trimming at V came to 4 bases and at J to 3 bases, leaving 9 bases not matched to a gene. The CDR3 is 15 amino acids. In germline, CDR1 is SGHRS, CDR2 YFSETQ. In nucleotides, the CDR3 is TGCGCCAGCAGCCCGGGGAGGGGGCAAGACACTGAAGCTTTCTTT. This codes for CASSPGRGQDTEAFF.

This chain joins TRBV7-2 and TRBJ2-7, with D perhaps being TRBD1 or TRBD2 (5 bases each). From germline, CDR1 is SGHTA and CDR2 FQGNSA. V lost 5 bases and J lost 0, with 14 bases in between. The CDR3 runs to 15 residues. The CDR3 loop is CASSPLPGSSYEQYF. CDR3 DNA: TGTGCCAGCAGCCCGCTCCCAGGGAGCTCCTACGAGCAGTACTTC. The variable domain in full, completed from reference TRBV7-2 and TRBJ2-7, reads GAGVSQSPSNKVTEKGKDVELRCDPISGHTALYWYRQSLGQGLEFLIYFQGNSAPDKSGLPSDRFSAERTGGSVSTLTIQRTQQEDSAVYLCASSPLPGSSYEQYFGPGTRLTVT.

The chain is built from TRBV11-1 and TRBJ2-3; 8 bases align to TRBD1. This CDR3 is built from 16 residues. Germline CDR1 and CDR2: SGHAT and FQDESV (reference sequence). V lost 4 bases and J lost 0; bases outside the gene matches: 6. CDR3 bases: TGTGCCAGCAGCTCGACTTGGGACAGGAGCACAGATACGCAGTATTTT. Its translation is CASSSTWDRSTDTQYF.